The 29 T cell receptor beta chains below all came from one sample that was sequenced in a study of Ad26.COV2.S vaccination and SARS-CoV-2 variants. Measured with immunoSEQ multiplex PCR; TCRdb has only the in-frame clones, and not every one. This sample yields 300,000 to 350,000 clones, of which about nine tenths are seen a single time; around 6.1% belongs to the top ten. Described treatment: about 20 received Ad26.COV2.S at low or high dose, single or two shots; a few received placebo; per-sample allocation not given. Vaccine and placebo recipients were sampled on day 63 after the first injection. The material sequenced was peripheral blood, taken in a trial of Ad26.COV2.S vaccine versus placebo. The receptor source for this set is a person aged 18-65 years who received the Ad26.COV2.S COVID-19 vaccine or a placebo.

The rearrangement uses TRBV2 and TRBJ2-3; D might be TRBD2 (6 bases). Germline V gene lookup returns CDR1 SNHLY and CDR2 FYNNEI. V lost 6 bases to trimming and J lost 0 bases, with 13 bases between them. This CDR3 contains 15 residues. The CDR3 region has the DNA TGTGCCAGCAGCCGAGCGGGCCCTAGCACAGATACGCAGTATTTT. It yields the protein CASSRAGPSTDTQYF.

This clone was observed a few times. The J gene is TRBJ2-7, the V gene TRBV6-2 or TRBV6-3; TRBD1 is a possible D gene (6 bases). The germline V gene encodes CDR1 MNHEY and CDR2 SVGEGT. The CDR3 spans 15 residues. V shed 0 bases and J shed 2 bases, with 11 bases lying between them. CDR3 in DNA: TGTGCCAGCAGTTACTCTGCAGAGGGGGCCTACGAGCAGTACTTC. Encoded protein: CASSYSAEGAYEQYF.

The chain is built from TRBV7-3 and TRBJ2-3; D gene unclear. CDR1 is SGHTA, CDR2 FQGTGA, per germline. The CDR3 is made up of 17 amino acids. Trimming removed 3 bases at V and 0 bases at J, with 16 bases between. CDR3: CASSLTYSAASTDTQYF. In nucleotides, the CDR3 is TGTGCCAGCAGCTTGACCTATTCTGCGGCAAGCACAGATACGCAGTATTTT.

The chain has TRBV20-1 and TRBJ1-2, with D hard to call. This CDR3 contains 10 residues. Germline lookup yields CDR1 DFQATT and CDR2 SNEGSKA (reference sequence). This CDR3 is CRTQLYGYTF. CDR3 coding DNA: TGCAGGACACAGTTATATGGCTACACCTTC.

The V call is TRBV4-1, the J call TRBJ2-1; a possible D gene is TRBD1 (6 bases). From germline, CDR1 is MGHRA and CDR2 YSYEKL. The V gene lost 0 bases and the J gene lost 4 bases, with 25 bases spanning the gap. The CDR3 consists of 20 residues. CDR3 DNA: TGCGCCAGCAGCCAAGATTTACTACGCCGTGCAGACAGGATTTACAATGAGCAGTTCTTC. The encoded protein is CASSQDLLRRADRIYNEQFF.

The chain combines TRBV19 with TRBJ1-3; 10 bases match TRBD1. Germline lookup yields CDR1 LNHDA and CDR2 SQIVND (reference sequence). This CDR3 comprises 14 residues. The V segment lost 5 bases and the J segment 6 bases; nucleotides outside the gene matches: 4. CDR3 loop: CASSRQGAENTIYF. CDR3 sequence (DNA): TGTGCCAGTAGTCGACAGGGGGCTGAAAACACCATATATTTT.

The V and J genes are TRBV28 and TRBJ2-7, with 8 bases aligning to TRBD1. CDR1 is MDHEN, CDR2 SYDVKM, per germline. The CDR3 sequence is 18 residues long. V shed 3 bases and J 3 bases; nucleotides not matched to a gene: 16. CDR3: CASSFSPTGAERNYEQYF. The CDR3 DNA sequence: TGTGCCAGCAGTTTCTCGCCGACAGGGGCTGAAAGGAACTACGAGCAGTACTTC.

The gene calls are TRBV4-1 and TRBJ1-1; D may be TRBD1 (5 bases). Trimming left V 0 bases short and J 3 bases short, with 8 bases between. CDR1 is MGHRA and CDR2 is YSYEKL in the germline V gene. The CDR3 spans 14 residues. CDR3 region: CASSQDLGDTEAFF. The CDR3 DNA reads TGCGCCAGCAGCCAAGATCTAGGGGACACTGAAGCTTTCTTT.

The sample holds one count of this clone. The J gene is TRBJ2-1, the V gene TRBV4-2; D not certain. Trimming took off 0 bases at V and 0 bases at J, with 12 bases between the two ends. The germline V gene encodes CDR1 LGHNA and CDR2 YNFKEQ. The CDR3 sequence is 17 residues long. The CDR3 coding sequence is TGTGCCAGCAGCCAAGAAGTAGTGGGAAGCTCCTACAATGAGCAGTTCTTC. Residues: CASSQEVVGSSYNEQFF.

The V gene is TRBV5-6, the J gene TRBJ2-3; D ambiguous. V gave up 5 bases and J gave up 2 bases, with 21 bases separating them. This CDR3 region has 17 residues. Germline V gene sequence: CDR1 SGHDT, CDR2 YYEEEE. The CDR3 here is CASSAGGFEIFTDTQYF. Written as DNA, the CDR3 is TGTGCCAGCAGTGCTGGTGGATTCGAGATTTTCACAGATACGCAGTATTTT.

V is TRBV5-8 and J is TRBJ2-1, with D perhaps assigned TRBD1 or TRBD2 (5 bases each). The V gene lost 7 bases and the J gene lost 7 bases, with 15 bases spanning the gap. This CDR3 contains 13 residues. CDR1 is SGHTS, CDR2 YDEGEE, per germline. Written as DNA, the CDR3 is TGTGCCAGCTCCCGGGACCCGCAAAATGAGCAGTTCTTC. Translation gives CASSRDPQNEQFF.

V gene TRBV6-5 combines with J gene TRBJ2-6, with 8 bases fitting TRBD1. Germline CDR1 MNHEY, CDR2 SVGAGI. This CDR3 region has 15 residues. V was clipped by 7 bases and J by 1 base; unmatched bases: 3. CDR3 sequence (DNA): TGTGCCAGCAACAACAGGGGGTCTGGGGCCAACGTCCTGACTTTC. It specifies CASNNRGSGANVLTF.

This chain joins TRBV3-1 (or the pseudogene TRBV3-2) and TRBJ1-3; TRBD1 aligns across 10 bases. CDR1 is LGHDT and CDR2 is YNNKEL in the germline V gene (reference sequence). There are 14 residues in the CDR3. Trimming cost V 4 bases and J 4 bases; bases outside gene matches: 1. In DNA form, the CDR3 reads TGTGCCAGCAGCCCGACAGGGGGCGGAAACACCATATATTTT. This sequence encodes CASSPTGGGNTIYF.

J is TRBJ2-1 and V is TRBV9; TRBD2 aligns across 7 bases. Trimming took 6 bases from V and 6 from J; bases not matched to a gene: 9. This CDR3 is 14 amino acids long. The germline CDR1 and CDR2 sequences are SGDLS and YYNGEE. The CDR3 DNA sequence: TGTGCCAGCACTCTCAGCGGGGATGGCAATGAGCAGTTCTTC. This translates into CASTLSGDGNEQFF.

This clone was seen only once. This sequence joins TRBV5-1 and TRBJ1-2; D gene unclear. Trimming took off 0 bases at V and 4 bases at J, with 10 bases between the two ends. This CDR3 contains 14 residues. Germline lookup yields CDR1 SGHRS and CDR2 YFSETQ. Here the CDR3 reads CASSLGPGPYGYTF. As DNA, the CDR3 is TGCGCCAGCAGCTTGGGCCCAGGCCCCTATGGCTACACCTTC.

The sample holds a few counts of this clone. This chain connects TRBV12-3 or TRBV12-4 to TRBJ1-5; no definite D call. V was pared by 8 bases and J by 6 bases, with 14 bases between. CDR3 length: 13 residues. CDR3 protein: CASGESMGQPQHF. DNA of the CDR3: TGTGCCAGCGGCGAATCGATGGGTCAGCCCCAGCATTTT.

V and J are TRBV6-5 and TRBJ2-7; 11 nucleotides align to TRBD2. Germline loops: CDR1 MNHEY, CDR2 SVGAGI. The CDR3 loop spans 15 amino acids. The junction had 9 bases not matched to a gene; V was cut back by 7 bases and J by 4 bases. As DNA, the CDR3 is TGTGCCAGCACCGAAAAACCTAGCGGGAGGTACGAGCAGTACTTC. As protein: CASTEKPSGRYEQYF.

The DNA for the CDR3 is TGTGCCAGCAGCCATAGCGCTGAGCAGTTCTTC. Amino acid sequence: CASSHSAEQFF. V usage is TRBV9 and J usage is TRBJ2-1, with D tentatively TRBD2 (5 bases). There are 11 residues in the CDR3. The V end lost 4 bases, the J end lost 9 bases, and 8 bases lay between the germline ends. In germline, CDR1 is SGDLS, CDR2 YYNGEE.

The rearrangement uses TRBV19 and TRBJ2-3; 7 bases map to TRBD1. After removal of 6 bases from V and 2 bases from J, the junction contained 8 bases not matched to a gene. This CDR3 region has 15 residues. Germline CDR1 and CDR2: LNHDA and SQIVND (reference sequence). The CDR3 region is CASRPGQTNTDTQYF. The CDR3 DNA is TGTGCCAGTAGGCCGGGACAGACGAACACAGATACGCAGTATTTT.

This chain connects TRBV19 to TRBJ2-7; D is possibly TRBD1 (7 bases). Trimming stripped 1 base from V and 4 bases from J, with 14 bases between. CDR1 LNHDA and CDR2 SQIVND come from the germline V gene (reference sequence). This CDR3 spans 15 amino acids. The CDR3 sequence is CASSIGAGGGYEQYF. Written as DNA, the CDR3 is TGTGCCAGTAGTATAGGAGCAGGGGGAGGATACGAGCAGTACTTC.

V usage is TRBV29-1 and J usage is TRBJ1-6; TRBD1 is a possible D gene (6 bases). V dropped 6 bases and J dropped 5 bases, with 20 bases sitting between them. CDR3 length equals 16 residues. CDR1 and CDR2 (germline): SQVTM, ANQGSEA. CDR3 nucleotides: TGCAGCGTCTATCGGGACATTCAGAGGCATAATTCACCCCTCCACTTT. It is translated as CSVYRDIQRHNSPLHF.

The V gene is TRBV12-3 or TRBV12-4, the J gene TRBJ2-7; D perhaps matches TRBD2 (6 bases). The CDR3 is 13 residues long. Trimming removed 5 bases from V and 3 bases from J, with 11 bases in between. This CDR3 reads CASSPGTVYEQYF. In nucleotides, the CDR3 is TGTGCCAGCAGTCCCGGGACTGTCTACGAGCAGTACTTC.

This chain connects TRBV4-2 to TRBJ2-1; no firm D call. V was shortened by 1 base and J by 2 bases, with 12 bases between the two germline ends. This CDR3 region has 16 residues. CDR1 and CDR2 (germline): LGHNA, YNFKEQ. This chain's CDR3 is CASSQAGPGTYNEQFF. CDR3 DNA sequence: TGTGCCAGCAGCCAAGCGGGCCCGGGCACCTACAATGAGCAGTTCTTC.

This chain connects TRBV7-4 to TRBJ1-5; the D is unclear. The V end lost 11 bases, the J end lost 4 bases, and 15 bases lay between the germline ends. Germline V gene sequence: CDR1 SGHVT, CDR2 SQSDAQ. This CDR3 has 13 residues. DNA of the CDR3: TGTGCCCAATGGGCAATATCAAATCAGCCCCAGCATTTT. This gives the protein CAQWAISNQPQHF.

The V gene is TRBV9, the J gene TRBJ1-4; D gene uncertain. This CDR3 contains 15 residues. The germline gives CDR1 SGDLS, CDR2 YYNGEE. With 1 base removed from V and 8 bases from J, the gap between germline ends came to 15 bases. The CDR3 protein is CASSVYPNGREKLFF. The CDR3 nucleotides are TGTGCCAGCAGCGTATATCCGAACGGACGGGAAAAACTGTTTTTT.

The CDR3 DNA sequence: TGCGCCAGCAGCCAAGGGACAGGGCCCTACGAGCAGTACTTC. It is translated as CASSQGTGPYEQYF. V and J are TRBV4-3 and TRBJ2-7; TRBD1 matches 8 bases. The V gene's germline CDR1 is LGHNA and CDR2 YSLEER. The length of the CDR3 is 14 residues. With V trimmed by 1 base and J by 2 bases, 1 base remained unmatched.

J is TRBJ2-7 and V is TRBV7-2, with a possible D match to TRBD1 (6 bases). The CDR3 has 13 residues. The V end lost 5 bases, the J end lost 6 bases, and 14 bases lay between the germline ends. Germline V gene data show CDR1 as SGHTA and CDR2 as FQGNSA. CDR3 region: CASSGGPGGEQYF. The CDR3 region has the DNA TGTGCCAGCAGCGGGGGCCCTGGTGGCGAGCAGTACTTC. The variable domain in full, completed from reference TRBV7-2 and TRBJ2-7, reads GAGVSQSPSNKVTEKGKDVELRCDPISGHTALYWYRQSLGQGLEFLIYFQGNSAPDKSGLPSDRFSAERTGGSVSTLTIQRTQQEDSAVYLCASSGGPGGEQYFGPGTRLTVT.

This chain uses TRBV6-5 with TRBJ2-2; TRBD2 matches 8 bases. The CDR3 spans 16 residues. V was pared by 2 bases and J by 5 bases, with 7 bases of the junction left unmatched. CDR1 is MNHEY and CDR2 is SVGAGI in the germline V gene. CDR3 residues: CASSYESAGVTGELFF. CDR3 nucleotide sequence: TGTGCCAGCAGTTACGAGTCAGCGGGGGTGACCGGGGAGCTGTTTTTT.

The chain recombines TRBV9 with TRBJ2-2, with TRBD2 matching 7 bases. V shed 0 bases and J 4 bases; nucleotides not matched to a gene: 6. CDR1 SGDLS and CDR2 YYNGEE come from the germline V gene. The length of the CDR3 is 16 residues. Here the CDR3 reads CASSVAGGRATGELFF. The CDR3 bases are TGTGCCAGCAGCGTAGCTGGTGGGAGGGCCACCGGGGAGCTGTTTTTT.